Listed here are 21 T cell receptor delta chains from one sample, sequenced in a study of gamma-delta T cells after stem cell transplantation. TCRdb made new clone calls on the RT-PCR reads using CATT. The top ten clones hold 35% to 40% of a sample with around 1,300 delta-chain clones, roughly 28% of them seen once. The sequenced material came from gamma-delta T cells. These receptors came from a human donor. It is not recorded whose cells these are; they may come from a transplant donor.

Concerning this clone: The TCRdb record carries a much larger clone's protein, which differs from this DNA's translation at residue 12; a read error is the likely cause, and the protein listed here is the DNA translation. The chain links TRDV2 to TRDJ1; D call uncertain. The germline V gene encodes CDR1 GEAIGNYY and CDR2 EKD. V lost 0 bases and J 1 base, leaving 20 bases between the germline ends. The CDR3 contains 18 residues. Written as DNA, the CDR3 is TGTGCCTGTGACACCCTGCTGACACCGAATTCATGCACCGATAAACTCATCTTT. It encodes CACDTLLTPNSCTDKLIF.

On this clone: TCRdb records a much larger clone's protein for this DNA, with a difference at residue 13 that likely arises from a read error; the protein given is the translation of the DNA. This chain connects TRDV2 to TRDJ1, with 9 bases matching TRDD3. There are 16 residues in the CDR3. Per the germline V gene, CDR1 is GEAIGNYY and CDR2 is EKD. The CDR3 loop reads CACDQLTGGHTDNLIF. In nucleotides, the CDR3 is TGTGCCTGTGACCAGCTTACTGGGGGACACACCGATAACCTCATCTTT.

This clone was seen only a few times. A far larger clone is one nucleotide away, so this likely arose from a read error. This same CDR3 is encoded by further DNA sequences in the sample. This chain connects TRDV1 to TRDJ1; TRDD3 matches 9 bases. Trimming at V came to 0 bases and at J to 0 bases, leaving 17 bases not matched to a gene. The CDR3 totals 21 residues. Looked up from germline, CDR1 is TSWWSYY and CDR2 is QGS. CDR3 in DNA: TGTGCTCTTGGGGAACTCCGATTTCCTACTGGGGGACCGCCTTACACCGATAAACTCATCTTT. Residues: CALGELRFPTGGPPYTDKLIF.

For this clone: This probably arose from a read error, given a far larger clone one base away. The rearrangement links TRDV3 to TRDJ1; no clear D gene. Germline lookup yields CDR1 TVYSNPD and CDR2 GDNSRS (reference sequence). The CDR3 is made up of 16 amino acids. V was trimmed by 5 bases and J by 1 base, leaving 23 bases between them. The CDR3: CALAAYGSGFTDKLIF. The CDR3 nucleotides read TGTGCCCTCGCAGCGTATGGATCAGGATTCACCGATAAACTCATCTTT.

This clone was observed a handful of times. This is likely an artifact of a read error, given a far larger clone one base away. This sequence joins TRDV2 and TRDJ1; tentatively, D is TRDD3 (6 bases). The CDR3 runs 21 residues. Trimming took 6 bases from V and 0 from J, leaving 34 bases between them. Germline CDR1 is GEAIGNYY and CDR2 is EKD. The CDR3 sequence is CACLPLVSVLEDTQYTDKLIF. Written as DNA, the CDR3 is TGTGCCTGTCTCCCGTTGGTGTCGGTACTGGAGGATACACAGTACACCGATAAACTCATCTTT.

By share, this clone ranks as large. The chain combines TRDV2 with TRDJ1; TRDD3 agrees at 7 bases. Germline CDR1 and CDR2: GEAIGNYY and EKD. Trimming removed 0 bases from V and 5 bases from J; junction bases left unmatched: 5. This CDR3 is built from 14 residues. The CDR3 reads CACDTVDTGDKLIF. In DNA, the CDR3 is TGTGCCTGTGACACCGTGGATACGGGTGATAAACTCATCTTT.

By frequency in the sample, this clone is medium-sized (0.01 to 0.1%). Given a far larger clone just one base away, this is likely a sequencing read error. This chain joins TRDV1 and TRDJ1, with TRDD3 matching over 10 bases. V shed 2 bases, J shed 5 bases, and the junction held 26 bases outside the gene matches. The CDR3 spans 22 residues. Germline lookup yields CDR1 TSWWSYY and CDR2 QGS. DNA of the CDR3: TGTGCTCTTGGGGAAATTCCTTCCCCCCGTCGGTGGGGGATACCCCGCGGGGATAAACTCATCTTT. It specifies CALGEIPSPRRWGIPRGDKLIF.

Comment on this clone: TCRdb's protein, taken from a much larger clone, differs from this DNA's translation at residue 4, likely owing to a read error; the protein displayed comes from the DNA. The chain has TRDV2 and TRDJ3; D gene ambiguous. Germline-derived CDR1 and CDR2 are GEAIGNYY and EKD. CDR3 size: 18 residues. The V end lost 5 bases, the J end lost 0 bases, and 16 bases lay between the germline ends. The CDR3 DNA follows: TGTGCCTGTGGCCAAGTTACCTTGGGCTCCTGGGACACCCGACAGATGTTTTTC. This translates into CACGQVTLGSWDTRQMFF.

This clone occurred a few times. The genes are TRDV1 and TRDJ1; D perhaps matches TRDD3 (6 bases). The CDR3 has 20 residues. The V gene lost 1 base and the J gene lost 2 bases, with 26 bases spanning the gap. In germline, CDR1 is TSWWSYY, CDR2 QGS. DNA for the CDR3: TGTGCTCTTGGGGAACATACCATATTGGGGGGCATTTTAGGTACCGATAAACTCATCTTT. This gives the protein CALGEHTILGGILGTDKLIF.

This clone was seen a few times. TCRdb pairs this DNA with a much larger clone's protein that differs at residue 3, likely a read error; the protein shown was translated from the DNA. The rearrangement joins TRDV2 to TRDJ1; 8 nucleotides align to TRDD3. The germline gives CDR1 GEAIGNYY, CDR2 EKD. The CDR3 has 20 residues. The CDR3: CARDTVPGLGDSSYTDKLIF. The CDR3 DNA follows: TGTGCCCGTGACACCGTGCCCGGTTTGGGGGATTCATCTTACACCGATAAACTCATCTTT.

This clone ranks as medium-sized. This chain uses TRDV2 with TRDJ1, with 13 bases fitting TRDD3. Per germline, CDR1 GEAIGNYY and CDR2 EKD. This CDR3 has 17 residues. The V gene end was trimmed by 2 bases and the J gene end by 0 bases; junction bases not matched to a gene: 5. The CDR3 nucleotides are TGTGCCTGTGACAATACTGGGGGATACGCGTACACCGATAAACTCATCTTT. This encodes CACDNTGGYAYTDKLIF.

This clone is medium-sized in the sample. The chain couples TRDV2 to TRDJ1; a possible D gene is TRDD3 (5 bases). Germline-derived CDR1 and CDR2 are GEAIGNYY and EKD. This CDR3 region has 19 residues. Trimming left V 0 bases short and J 0 bases short, with 22 bases between. The CDR3 sequence: CACDTRYWRTSLYTDKLIF. The CDR3 DNA reads TGTGCCTGTGACACCCGGTACTGGCGAACCTCCTTGTACACCGATAAACTCATCTTT.

Turning to this clone: For this DNA, TCRdb reports the protein of a much larger clone, which diverges at residue 3, most likely from a read error; the protein presented here is translated directly from the DNA. This chain joins TRDV2 and TRDJ1, with TRDD3 matching 9 bases. Germline CDR1 is GEAIGNYY and CDR2 is EKD. The length of the CDR3 is 16 residues. The CDR3 region is CARDPLGDGYTDKLIF. The CDR3 nucleotides read TGTGCCCGTGATCCACTGGGGGACGGGTACACCGATAAACTCATCTTT.

Turning to this clone: A far larger clone is one base from this, pointing to a likely read error. The sample contains more than one DNA sequence encoding this CDR3. The chain combines TRDV2 with TRDJ1, with 7 positions matching TRDD3. The CDR3 sequence is 16 residues long. Germline assignment: CDR1 GEAIGNYY and CDR2 EKD. With V trimmed by 3 bases and J by 2 bases, 11 bases remained unmatched. CDR3 region: CACDPLGPRGTDKLIF. The CDR3 DNA sequence: TGTGCCTGTGACCCACTGGGGCCCCGGGGAACCGATAAACTCATCTTT.

By its share, this clone is medium-sized. This sequence joins TRDV1 and TRDJ1, with 13 bases that match TRDD3. The CDR3 runs 26 residues. Germline trimming cut 4 bases from V and 0 bases from J; bases unmatched to any gene: 32. CDR1 is TSWWSYY and CDR2 is QGS in the germline V gene. The CDR3 region has the DNA TGTGCTCTTGGGGGCCCCGATAAGCCCGAGACCTCCGTACGCCACTGGGGGATACGGTACACCGATAAACTCATCTTT. Translating gives CALGGPDKPETSVRHWGIRYTDKLIF.

By share, this clone counts as large. The chain joins TRDV1 to TRDJ1; 8 nucleotides agree with TRDD2. CDR3 size: 22 residues. Trimming at V came to 3 bases and at J to 1 base, leaving 25 bases not matched to a gene. Germline CDR1 and CDR2: TSWWSYY and QGS. For the CDR3, the DNA is TGTGCTCTTGGGGACCCCCGGACTTCCTACGTATGGGGGGAGCCACGCACCGATAAACTCATCTTT. It codes for CALGDPRTSYVWGEPRTDKLIF.

By share, this clone ranks as large (0.1 to 1%). The chain employs TRDV2 and TRDJ2; TRDD3 agrees at 11 bases. The CDR3 totals 18 residues. Germline trimming cut 3 bases from V and 1 base from J; bases unmatched to any gene: 9. Germline assignment: CDR1 GEAIGNYY and CDR2 EKD. The CDR3 sequence: CACDPLGDTPFLTAQLFF. The DNA for the CDR3 is TGTGCCTGTGACCCGCTGGGGGATACCCCCTTTTTGACAGCACAACTCTTCTTT.

This clone is judged medium-sized. This chain uses TRDV2 with TRDJ1; 9 bases fit TRDD3. Per germline, CDR1 GEAIGNYY and CDR2 EKD. The V segment lost 0 bases and the J segment 0 bases; nucleotides outside the gene matches: 13. This CDR3 is built from 19 residues. CDR3 residues: CACDTLLTGGNFDTDKLIF. The CDR3 region has the DNA TGTGCCTGTGACACCCTCCTTACTGGGGGAAATTTTGACACCGATAAACTCATCTTT.

Of note for this clone: A far larger clone is a single base away, which makes a read error likely. V and J are TRDV2 and TRDJ1; tentative D call: TRDD3 (6 bases). Germline loops: CDR1 GEAIGNYY, CDR2 EKD. The CDR3 contains 11 residues. Trimming removed 2 bases at V and 13 bases at J, with 13 bases between. Here the CDR3 DNA reads TGTGCCTGTGACATGAACCGGGGATCCATCTTT. Translation gives CACDMNRGSIF.

This clone was found a few times. A read error is likely here: a far larger clone is one base away. This sample includes further DNA sequences coding for the same CDR3. The gene calls are TRDV1 and TRDJ1; 9 positions match TRDD3. Germline V gene lookup returns CDR1 TSWWSYY and CDR2 QGS. This CDR3 spans 18 amino acids. In DNA, the CDR3 is TGTGCTCTTGGGGAAATAAGGACCCGTCGACTGGGGGACAATAAACTCATCTTC. Translating gives CALGEIRTRRLGDNKLIF.

Worth noting for this clone: Just one base apart from a much larger clone, this may be a read error. This CDR3 is also generated by other DNA sequences in the sample. The V call is TRDV1, the J call TRDJ1, with D possibly matching TRDD3 (6 bases). This CDR3 is 26 amino acids long. The germline CDR1 and CDR2 sequences are TSWWSYY and QGS. The CDR3 nucleotides read TGCGCTCTTGGGGTCATCTTCCCAGCTTTGGGGGTGGGGTCCCCGAACCCAAAATCGTACACCGATAAACTCATCTTT. Translating gives CALGVIFPALGVGSPNPKSYTDKLIF.